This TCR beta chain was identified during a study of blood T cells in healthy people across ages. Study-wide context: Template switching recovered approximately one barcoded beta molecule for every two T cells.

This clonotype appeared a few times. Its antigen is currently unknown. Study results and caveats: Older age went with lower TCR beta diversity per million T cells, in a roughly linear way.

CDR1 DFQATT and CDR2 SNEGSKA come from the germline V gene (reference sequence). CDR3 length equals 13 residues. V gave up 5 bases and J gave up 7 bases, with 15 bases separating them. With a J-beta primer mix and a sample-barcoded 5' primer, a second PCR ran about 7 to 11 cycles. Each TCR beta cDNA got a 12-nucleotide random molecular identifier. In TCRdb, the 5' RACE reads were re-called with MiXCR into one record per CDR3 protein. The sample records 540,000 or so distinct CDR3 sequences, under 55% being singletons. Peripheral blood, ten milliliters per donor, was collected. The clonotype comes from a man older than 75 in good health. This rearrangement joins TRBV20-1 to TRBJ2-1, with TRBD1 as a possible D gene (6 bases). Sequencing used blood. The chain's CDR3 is CSADRDNHNEQFF. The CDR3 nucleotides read TGCAGTGCTGACCGGGACAATCATAATGAGCAGTTCTTC.